This TCR beta chain was observed in a study of T cells in Graves' hyperthyroidism and ophthalmopathy. Findings of the study overall: The blood repertoire included most of the expanded thyroid clonotypes above 0.001.

Amplification of TCR beta CDR3 regions used RNA as the template. The primer set for the first-round RT-PCR of the TCR CDR3 was HTBI. Using its own MiXCR run on the multiplex PCR reads, TCRdb lists one record per CDR3 protein. The sample shows approximately 410,000 distinct CDR3 sequences, roughly 13% of them seen only once. At least ten counts were recorded for this clonotype. Antigen: not known. This CDR3 comprises 15 residues. V lost 0 bases to trimming and J lost 4 bases; unmatched junction nucleotides: 3. CDR1 and CDR2 (germline): SGHTA, FQGNSA. Patients showing uncontrolled infection, other autoimmune disease, pregnancy or lactation were ineligible.

The V gene is TRBV7-2, the J gene TRBJ2-3, with 8 bases fitting TRBD2. The specimen sequenced was blood. The receptor was derived from a woman aged 18-35 years with Graves' hyperthyroidism. Here the CDR3 DNA reads TGTGCCAGCAGCTTAGCACTAGCGGCGTCAGATACGCAGTATTTT. This codes for CASSLALAASDTQYF.